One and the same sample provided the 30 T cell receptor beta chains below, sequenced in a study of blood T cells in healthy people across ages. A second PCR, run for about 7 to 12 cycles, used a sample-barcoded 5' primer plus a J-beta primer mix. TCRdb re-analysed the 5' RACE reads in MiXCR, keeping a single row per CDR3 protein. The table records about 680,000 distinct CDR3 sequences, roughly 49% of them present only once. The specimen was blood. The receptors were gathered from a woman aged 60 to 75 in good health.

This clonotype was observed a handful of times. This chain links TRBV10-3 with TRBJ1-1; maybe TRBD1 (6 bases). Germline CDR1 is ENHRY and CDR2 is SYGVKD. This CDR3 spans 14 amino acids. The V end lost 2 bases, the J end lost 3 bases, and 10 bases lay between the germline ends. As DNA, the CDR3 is TGTGCCATCAGTGAGACAGGGCGGGACACTGAAGCTTTCTTT. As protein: CAISETGRDTEAFF.

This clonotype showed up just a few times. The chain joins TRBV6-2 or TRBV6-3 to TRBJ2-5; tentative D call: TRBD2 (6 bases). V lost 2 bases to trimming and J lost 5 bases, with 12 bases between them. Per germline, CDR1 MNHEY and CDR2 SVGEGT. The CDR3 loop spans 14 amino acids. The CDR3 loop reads CASSYGGIGETQYF. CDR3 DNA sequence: TGTGCCAGCAGTTACGGCGGGATCGGCGAGACCCAGTACTTC.

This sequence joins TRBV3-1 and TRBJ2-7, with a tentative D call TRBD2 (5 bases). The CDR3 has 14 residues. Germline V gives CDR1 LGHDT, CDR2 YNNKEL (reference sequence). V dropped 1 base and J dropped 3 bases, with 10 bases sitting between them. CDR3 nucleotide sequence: TGTGCCAGCAGCCAAGGAGGGCATTACTACGAGCAGTACTTC. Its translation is CASSQGGHYYEQYF.

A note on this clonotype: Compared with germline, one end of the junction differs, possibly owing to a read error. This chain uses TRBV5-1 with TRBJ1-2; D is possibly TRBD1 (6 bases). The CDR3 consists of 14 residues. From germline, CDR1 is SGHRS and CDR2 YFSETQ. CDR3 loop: CASSVPGENYGYTF. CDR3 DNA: TGCGCCAGCAGCGTTCCAGGGGAGAACTACGGCTACACCTTC.

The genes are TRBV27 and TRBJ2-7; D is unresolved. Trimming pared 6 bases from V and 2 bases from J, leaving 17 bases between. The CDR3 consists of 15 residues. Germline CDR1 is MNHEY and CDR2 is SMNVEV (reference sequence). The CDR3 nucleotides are TGTGCCAGCAGCTTAAATCCCTATTATACCTACGAGCAGTACTTC. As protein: CASSLNPYYTYEQYF.

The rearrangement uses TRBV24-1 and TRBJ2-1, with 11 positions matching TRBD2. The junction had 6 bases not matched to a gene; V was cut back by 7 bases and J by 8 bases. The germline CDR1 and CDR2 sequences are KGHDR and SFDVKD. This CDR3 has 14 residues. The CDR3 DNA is TGTGCCACCAGGGATGCACTAGCGGGAGATGAGCAGTTCTTC. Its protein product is CATRDALAGDEQFF.

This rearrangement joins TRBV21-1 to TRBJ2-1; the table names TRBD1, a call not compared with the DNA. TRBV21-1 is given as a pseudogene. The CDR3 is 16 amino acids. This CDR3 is CASSGTGVSTYNEQFF. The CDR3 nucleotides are TGTGCCAGCAGCGGTACGGGGGTATCGACCTACAATGAGCAGTTCTTC.

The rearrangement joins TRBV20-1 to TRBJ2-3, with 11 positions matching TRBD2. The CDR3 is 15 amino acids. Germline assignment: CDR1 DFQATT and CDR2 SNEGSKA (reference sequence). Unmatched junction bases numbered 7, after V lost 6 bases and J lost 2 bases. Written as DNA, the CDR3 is TGCAGTGCCGCCCGACTAGCGGGACCCACAGATACGCAGTATTTT. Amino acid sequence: CSAARLAGPTDTQYF.

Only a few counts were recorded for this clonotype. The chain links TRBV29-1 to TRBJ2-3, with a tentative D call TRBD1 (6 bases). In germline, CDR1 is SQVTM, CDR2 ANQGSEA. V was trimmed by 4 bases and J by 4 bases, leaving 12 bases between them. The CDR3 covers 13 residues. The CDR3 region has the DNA TGCAGCGTTGCGCGGCAGGGGTCAGATACGCAGTATTTT. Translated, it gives CSVARQGSDTQYF.

CDR3 residues: CASSSGGGWNSPLHF. Written as DNA, the CDR3 is TGTGCCAGCAGTTCCGGAGGGGGCTGGAATTCACCCCTCCACTTT. The chain links TRBV28 to TRBJ1-6; 7 bases line up with TRBD1. This CDR3 has 15 amino acids. Per the germline V gene, CDR1 is MDHEN and CDR2 is SYDVKM. Trimming at V came to 4 bases and at J to 7 bases, leaving 7 bases not matched to a gene.

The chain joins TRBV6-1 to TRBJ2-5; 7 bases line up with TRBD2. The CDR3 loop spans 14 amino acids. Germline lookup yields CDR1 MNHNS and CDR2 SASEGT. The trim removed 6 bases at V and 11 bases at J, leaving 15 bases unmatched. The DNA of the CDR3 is TGTGCCAGCAGGACAAGCGGGAATACTGGTGAGCAGTACTTC. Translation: CASRTSGNTGEQYF.

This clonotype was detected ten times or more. Here the CDR3 reads CASTRDSGSGQYF. For the CDR3, the DNA is TGTGCCAGCACCCGGGATAGCGGGAGTGGGCAGTACTTC. This chain uses TRBV12-3 or TRBV12-4 with TRBJ2-7; 9 nucleotides agree with TRBD2. With 7 bases clipped from V and 9 bases from J, the junction kept 10 bases outside the gene matches. The CDR3 covers 13 residues.

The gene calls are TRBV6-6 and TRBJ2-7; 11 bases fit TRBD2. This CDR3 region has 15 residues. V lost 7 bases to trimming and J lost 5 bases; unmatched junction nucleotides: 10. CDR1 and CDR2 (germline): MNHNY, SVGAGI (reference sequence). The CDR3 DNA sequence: TGTGCCAGCACCGAAGAGACTAGCGGGATGAACGAGCAGTACTTC. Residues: CASTEETSGMNEQYF.

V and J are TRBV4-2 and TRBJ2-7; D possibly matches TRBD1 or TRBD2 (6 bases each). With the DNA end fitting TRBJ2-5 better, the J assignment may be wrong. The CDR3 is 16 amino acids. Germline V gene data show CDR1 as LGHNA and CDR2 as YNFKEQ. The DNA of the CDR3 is TGTGCCAGCAGCCAAGACCCCTCTGGGGGGCGCGAGACCCAGTACTTC. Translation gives CASSQDPSGGRETQYF.

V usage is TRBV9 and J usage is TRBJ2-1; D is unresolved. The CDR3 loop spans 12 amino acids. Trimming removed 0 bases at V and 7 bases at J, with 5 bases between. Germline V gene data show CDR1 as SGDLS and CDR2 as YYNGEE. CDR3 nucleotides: TGTGCCAGCAGCGTAGATAGAAATGAGCAGTTCTTC. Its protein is CASSVDRNEQFF.

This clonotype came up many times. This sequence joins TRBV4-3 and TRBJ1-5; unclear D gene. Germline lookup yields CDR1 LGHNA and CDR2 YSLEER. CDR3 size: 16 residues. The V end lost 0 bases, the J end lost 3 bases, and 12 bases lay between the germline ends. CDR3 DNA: TGCGCCAGCAGCCAAGATTTAACAGAGATCAATCAGCCCCAGCATTTT. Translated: CASSQDLTEINQPQHF.

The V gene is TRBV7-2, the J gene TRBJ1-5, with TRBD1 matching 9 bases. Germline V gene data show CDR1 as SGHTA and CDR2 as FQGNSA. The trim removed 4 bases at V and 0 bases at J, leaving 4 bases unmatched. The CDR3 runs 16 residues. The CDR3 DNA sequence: TGTGCCAGCAGCTCAAACAGGGGGCGTAGCAATCAGCCCCAGCATTTT. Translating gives CASSSNRGRSNQPQHF. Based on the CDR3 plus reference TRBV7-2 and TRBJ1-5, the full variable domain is GAGVSQSPSNKVTEKGKDVELRCDPISGHTALYWYRQSLGQGLEFLIYFQGNSAPDKSGLPSDRFSAERTGGSVSTLTIQRTQQEDSAVYLCASSSNRGRSNQPQHFGDGTRLSIL.

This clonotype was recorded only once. The CDR3 sequence: CASSPQTSGSALGQYF. In DNA, the CDR3 is TGTGCCAGCAGCCCCCAGACTAGCGGAAGCGCCCTAGGGCAGTACTTC. V usage is TRBV7-8 and J usage is TRBJ2-4; 9 positions match TRBD2. Losses at the gene ends were 5 bases for V and 13 bases for J; bases not matched to a gene: 18. CDR3 size: 16 residues. From germline, CDR1 is SGHVS and CDR2 FQNEAQ.

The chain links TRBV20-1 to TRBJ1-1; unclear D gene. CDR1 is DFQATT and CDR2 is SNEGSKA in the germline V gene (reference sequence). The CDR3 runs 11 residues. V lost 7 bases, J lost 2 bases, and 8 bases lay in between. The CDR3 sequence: CSVRRNTEAFF. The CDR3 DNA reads TGCAGTGTCCGGCGCAACACTGAAGCTTTCTTT.

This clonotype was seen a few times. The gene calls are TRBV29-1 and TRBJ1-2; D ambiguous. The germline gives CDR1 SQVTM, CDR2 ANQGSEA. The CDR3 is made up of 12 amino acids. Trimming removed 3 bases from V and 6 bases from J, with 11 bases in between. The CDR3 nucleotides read TGCAGCGTTGAGGAGCCCCCCGATGGCTACACCTTC. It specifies CSVEEPPDGYTF.

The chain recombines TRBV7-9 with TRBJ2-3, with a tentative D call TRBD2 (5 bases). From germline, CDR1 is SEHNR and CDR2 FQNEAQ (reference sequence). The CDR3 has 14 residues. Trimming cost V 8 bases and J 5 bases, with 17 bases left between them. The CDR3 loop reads CASGRGSSLDTQYF. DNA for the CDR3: TGTGCCAGCGGAAGAGGGAGTTCCTTAGATACGCAGTATTTT.

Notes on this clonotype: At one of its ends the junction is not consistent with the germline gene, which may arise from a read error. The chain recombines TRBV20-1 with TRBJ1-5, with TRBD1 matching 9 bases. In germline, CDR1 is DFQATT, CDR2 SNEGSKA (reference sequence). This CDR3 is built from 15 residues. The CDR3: CSASPQGASYQPQHF. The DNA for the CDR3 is TGCAGTGCTAGTCCACAGGGGGCTAGCTATCAGCCCCAGCATTTT.

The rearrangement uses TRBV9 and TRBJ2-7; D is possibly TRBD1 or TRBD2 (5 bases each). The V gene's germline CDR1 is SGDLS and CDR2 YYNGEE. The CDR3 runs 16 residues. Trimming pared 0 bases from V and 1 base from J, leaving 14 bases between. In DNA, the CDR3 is TGTGCCAGCAGCGTAGATTACCGGGACCAGTCCTACGAGCAGTACTTC. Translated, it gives CASSVDYRDQSYEQYF.

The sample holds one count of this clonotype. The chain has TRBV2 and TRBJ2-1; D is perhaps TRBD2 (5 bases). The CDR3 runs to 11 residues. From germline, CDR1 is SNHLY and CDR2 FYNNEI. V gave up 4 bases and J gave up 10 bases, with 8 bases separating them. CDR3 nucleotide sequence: TGTGCCAGCAGTGCTAGCAGGGAGCAGTTCTTC. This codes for CASSASREQFF.

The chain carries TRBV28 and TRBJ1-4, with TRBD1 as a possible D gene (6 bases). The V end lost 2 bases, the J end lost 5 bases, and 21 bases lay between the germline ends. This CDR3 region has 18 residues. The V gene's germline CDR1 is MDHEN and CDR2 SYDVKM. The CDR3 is CASSLGHRVTGINEKLFF. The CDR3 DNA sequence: TGTGCCAGCAGTTTAGGCCACAGGGTCACGGGGATAAATGAAAAACTGTTTTTT.

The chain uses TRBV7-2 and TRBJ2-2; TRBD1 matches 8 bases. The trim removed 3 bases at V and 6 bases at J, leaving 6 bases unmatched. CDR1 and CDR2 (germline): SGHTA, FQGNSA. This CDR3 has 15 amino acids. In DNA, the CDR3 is TGTGCCAGCAGCTTTCAGGGGGCAGGTTCCGGGGAGCTGTTTTTT. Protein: CASSFQGAGSGELFF.

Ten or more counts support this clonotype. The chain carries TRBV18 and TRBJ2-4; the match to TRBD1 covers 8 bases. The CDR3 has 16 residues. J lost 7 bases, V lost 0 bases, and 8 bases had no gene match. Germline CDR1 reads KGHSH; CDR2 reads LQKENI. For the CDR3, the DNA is TGTGCCAGCTCACCACCAAACAGGGGGAGTGGGAACATTCAGTACTTC. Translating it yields CASSPPNRGSGNIQYF.

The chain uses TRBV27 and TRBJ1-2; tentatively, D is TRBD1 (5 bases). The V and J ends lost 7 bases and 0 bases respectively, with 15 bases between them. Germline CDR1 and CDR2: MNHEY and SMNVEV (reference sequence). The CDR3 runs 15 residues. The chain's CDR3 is CASTKLEGSNYGYTF. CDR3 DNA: TGTGCCAGCACGAAACTAGAGGGGTCTAACTATGGCTACACCTTC.

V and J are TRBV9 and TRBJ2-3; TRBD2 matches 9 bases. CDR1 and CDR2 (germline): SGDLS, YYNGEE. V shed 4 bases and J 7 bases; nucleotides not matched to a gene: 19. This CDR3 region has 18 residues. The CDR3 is CASSPSRDSGRKRNTQYF. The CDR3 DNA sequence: TGTGCCAGCAGCCCCAGTCGGGATAGCGGGAGAAAGAGGAATACGCAGTATTTT. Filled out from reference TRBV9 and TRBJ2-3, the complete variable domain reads DSGVTQTPKHLITATGQRVTLRCSPRSGDLSVYWYQQSLDQGLQFLIQYYNGEERAKGNILERFSAQQFPDLHSELNLSSLELGDSALYFCASSPSRDSGRKRNTQYFGPGTRLTVL.

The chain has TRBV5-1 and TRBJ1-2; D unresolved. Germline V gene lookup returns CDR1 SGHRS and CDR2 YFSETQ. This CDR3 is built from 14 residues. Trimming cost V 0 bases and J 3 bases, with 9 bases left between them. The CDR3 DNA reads TGCGCCAGCAGCTTGGGGGCCTCGGACTATGGCTACACCTTC. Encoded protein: CASSLGASDYGYTF.